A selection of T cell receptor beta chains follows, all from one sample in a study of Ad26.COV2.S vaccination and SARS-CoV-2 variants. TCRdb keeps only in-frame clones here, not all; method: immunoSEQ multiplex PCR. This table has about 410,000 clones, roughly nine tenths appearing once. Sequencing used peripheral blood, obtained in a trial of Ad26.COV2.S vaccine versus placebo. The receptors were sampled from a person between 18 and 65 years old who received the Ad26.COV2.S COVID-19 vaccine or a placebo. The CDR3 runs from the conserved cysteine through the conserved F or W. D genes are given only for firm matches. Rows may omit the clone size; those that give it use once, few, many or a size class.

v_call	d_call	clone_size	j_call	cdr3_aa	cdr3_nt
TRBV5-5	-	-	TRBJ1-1	CASSLEIWGTEAFF	TGTGCCAGCAGCTTGGAGATATGGGGTACTGAAGCTTTCTTT
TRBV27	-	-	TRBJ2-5	CASRSDRGGQETQYF	TGTGCCAGCAGATCCGACAGGGGAGGGCAAGAGACCCAGTACTTC
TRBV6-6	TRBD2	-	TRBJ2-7	CASSPDGLAGGSYEQYF	TGTGCCAGCAGTCCCGACGGACTAGCGGGGGGCTCCTACGAGCAGTACTTC
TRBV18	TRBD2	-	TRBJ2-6	CASSPLAGGPGANVLTF	TGTGCCAGCTCACCACTAGCGGGGGGCCCTGGGGCCAACGTCCTGACTTTC
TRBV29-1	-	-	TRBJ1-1	CSARGGHTEAFF	TGCAGCGCCCGGGGGGGGCACACTGAAGCTTTCTTT
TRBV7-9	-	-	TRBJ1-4	CASSRVGAPEKLFF	TGTGCCAGCAGCCGTGTGGGGGCACCTGAAAAACTGTTTTTT
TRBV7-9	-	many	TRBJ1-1	CASRRGELNTEAFF	TGTGCCAGCCGCCGGGGGGAACTGAACACTGAAGCTTTCTTT
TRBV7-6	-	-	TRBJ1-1	CASSDFVSLGGVGTEAFF	TGTGCCAGCAGCGATTTTGTTTCCCTGGGAGGGGTTGGGACTGAAGCTTTCTTT
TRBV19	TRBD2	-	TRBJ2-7	CASKRGPTYEQYF	TGTGCCAGTAAGCGGGGGCCCACCTACGAGCAGTACTTC
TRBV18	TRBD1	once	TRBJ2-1	CASSPSGQGAYNEQFF	TGTGCCAGCTCACCATCGGGACAGGGGGCCTACAATGAGCAGTTCTTC
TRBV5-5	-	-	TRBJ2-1	CASSLAGEDEQFF	TGTGCCAGCAGCTTGGCGGGAGAGGATGAGCAGTTCTTC
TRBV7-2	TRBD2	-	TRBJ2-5	CASSVSGANRETQYF	TGTGCCAGCAGCGTCAGCGGGGCCAATCGGGAGACCCAGTACTTC
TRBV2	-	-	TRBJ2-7	CASRRGTRTTSYEQYF	TGTGCCAGCAGGAGGGGGACACGGACGACCTCCTACGAGCAGTACTTC
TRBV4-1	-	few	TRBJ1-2	CASSPGQTYGYTF	TGCGCCAGCAGCCCCGGGCAGACCTATGGCTACACCTTC
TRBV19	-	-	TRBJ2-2	CASSTRTETTGELFF	TGTGCCAGTAGTACTCGGACAGAAACCACCGGGGAGCTGTTTTTT
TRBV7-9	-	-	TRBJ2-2	CASSRWTAPAPGELFF	TGTGCCAGCAGCCGTTGGACAGCCCCGGCGCCCGGGGAGCTGTTTTTT